This record covers a single T cell receptor beta chain. Its antigen is currently unknown. This entry comes from a study of Ad26.COV2.S vaccination and SARS-CoV-2 variants. General study findings and limits: Breadth of non-spike TCRs did not differ between vaccinees and placebo recipients. Measurements of TCR breadth and depth may have given underestimates of the total T cell responses.

The trim removed 1 base at V and 3 bases at J, leaving 1 base unmatched. Per the germline V gene, CDR1 is SGHVS and CDR2 is FNYEAQ. The CDR3 consists of 15 residues. Described treatment: 15 to 20 received Ad26.COV2.S at low or high dose, single or two shots; several received placebo; per-sample allocation not given. Day 63 after the first injection of vaccine or placebo was the sampling time. The donor's status was that of an adult aged 18-55 years in Boston. What was given as vaccine was an Ad26 vector encoding Wuhan-strain SARS-CoV-2 spike. TCRdb's table, derived via immunoSEQ multiplex PCR, lists solely in-frame clones and lacks some. The sample shows 350,000 to 500,000 clones, 80% to 95% of them seen only once.

The specimen was peripheral blood, collected in a trial of Ad26.COV2.S vaccine versus placebo. The receptor was isolated from a person aged 18-60 years who received the Ad26.COV2.S COVID-19 vaccine or a placebo. This rearrangement joins TRBV7-6 to TRBJ1-4, with 8 positions matching TRBD1. The CDR3 spells CASSLETGANEKLFF. DNA for the CDR3: TGTGCCAGCAGCTTAGAGACAGGGGCTAATGAAAAACTGTTTTTT.